This is a list of T cell receptor beta chains from one sample in a study of OX40 agonist ivuxolimab in advanced cancers. The table came from immunoSEQ multiplex PCR; TCRdb's copy has only in-frame clones and leaves some out. The sample shows approximately 75,000 clones, around 85% of them seen only once. The source material was CD4+ or CD8+ T cells sorted from blood, sampled in a trial of the OX40 agonist ivuxolimab. Source of these receptors: an adult with an advanced solid tumor such as melanoma, head and neck, liver or kidney cancer. CDR3s include the opening cysteine and the closing phenylalanine or tryptophan. A D gene is named only where the DNA matches it firmly. Some rows mark clone size as missing; the rest say once, few, many or name a class of expanded clone.

abundance: NA
j_gene: TRBJ2-5
v_gene: TRBV7-2
d_gene: NA
CDR3aa: CASSFAYLETQYF
CDR3nt: TGTGCCAGCAGCTTCGCTTATCTGGAGACCCAGTACTTC

abundance: NA
j_gene: TRBJ1-1
v_gene: TRBV5-1
d_gene: NA
CDR3aa: CASSLAGNTEAFF
CDR3nt: TGCGCCAGCAGCTTGGCTGGGAACACTGAAGCTTTCTTT

abundance: NA
j_gene: TRBJ2-5
v_gene: TRBV28
d_gene: NA
CDR3aa: CASSLAGLGEQYF
CDR3nt: TGTGCCAGCAGTTTGGCGGGGCTCGGGGAGCAGTACTTC

abundance: NA
j_gene: TRBJ2-3
v_gene: TRBV7-9
d_gene: NA
CDR3aa: CASSLAQGWDTQYF
CDR3nt: TGTGCCAGCAGCTTAGCGCAGGGGTGGGATACGCAGTATTTT

abundance: NA
j_gene: TRBJ1-1
v_gene: TRBV10-3
d_gene: NA
CDR3aa: CAIGRGATEAFF
CDR3nt: TGTGCCATCGGCCGAGGTGCCACTGAAGCTTTCTTT

abundance: once
j_gene: TRBJ1-1
v_gene: TRBV5-1
d_gene: TRBD1
CDR3aa: CASSSRPSGGVGTEAFF
CDR3nt: TGCGCCAGCAGCTCACGACCCTCAGGGGGGGTAGGGACTGAAGCTTTCTTT

abundance: NA
j_gene: TRBJ2-7
v_gene: TRBV5-8
d_gene: NA
CDR3aa: CASSLAAEGTEQYF
CDR3nt: TGTGCCAGCAGCTTGGCCGCGGAGGGTACCGAGCAGTACTTC

abundance: NA
j_gene: TRBJ2-1
v_gene: TRBV7-2
d_gene: TRBD2
CDR3aa: CASSLVGTSGRNEQFF
CDR3nt: TGTGCCAGCAGCTTAGTGGGGACTAGCGGGAGAAATGAGCAGTTCTTC

abundance: NA
j_gene: TRBJ1-2
v_gene: TRBV7-9
d_gene: NA
CDR3aa: CASTLSREGGYGYTF
CDR3nt: TGTGCCAGCACCCTCTCCAGGGAAGGCGGCTATGGCTACACCTTC

abundance: NA
j_gene: TRBJ2-1
v_gene: TRBV5-1
d_gene: TRBD2
CDR3aa: CASSLVAGHNEQFF
CDR3nt: TGCGCCAGCAGCTTGGTAGCGGGGCACAATGAGCAGTTCTTC

abundance: NA
j_gene: TRBJ2-2
v_gene: TRBV7-3
d_gene: TRBD1
CDR3aa: CASSSRTGSTGELFF
CDR3nt: TGTGCCAGCAGCTCCCGGACAGGGAGCACCGGGGAGCTGTTTTTT

abundance: NA
j_gene: TRBJ2-6
v_gene: TRBV9
d_gene: NA
CDR3aa: CASSVSHRDSSSGANVLTF
CDR3nt: TGTGCCAGCAGCGTAAGTCATCGGGACTCAAGCTCTGGGGCCAACGTCCTGACTTTC

abundance: once
j_gene: TRBJ2-7
v_gene: TRBV4-3
d_gene: TRBD2
CDR3aa: CASSQGAGGSRYEQYF
CDR3nt: TGCGCCAGCAGCCAAGGGGCGGGGGGCAGTAGGTACGAGCAGTACTTC

abundance: NA
j_gene: TRBJ1-1
v_gene: TRBV2
d_gene: TRBD1
CDR3aa: CASSLDREKAFF
CDR3nt: TGTGCCAGCAGTCTAGACAGGGAGAAAGCTTTCTTT

abundance: NA
j_gene: TRBJ2-5
v_gene: TRBV5-1
d_gene: TRBD2
CDR3aa: CASSHPGGETQYF
CDR3nt: TGCGCCAGCAGCCACCCGGGGGGAGAGACCCAGTACTTC

abundance: NA
j_gene: TRBJ1-2
v_gene: TRBV6-4
d_gene: NA
CDR3aa: CASSEGGIGGYTF
CDR3nt: TGTGCCAGCAGTGAGGGGGGGATAGGTGGCTACACCTTC

abundance: NA
j_gene: TRBJ2-7
v_gene: TRBV7-2
d_gene: TRBD1
CDR3aa: CASSPWTGSYEQYF
CDR3nt: TGTGCCAGCAGCCCCTGGACAGGTTCCTACGAGCAGTACTTC

abundance: NA
j_gene: TRBJ2-7
v_gene: TRBV20-1
d_gene: NA
CDR3aa: CSAVNYEQYF
CDR3nt: TGCAGTGCTGTGAATTACGAGCAGTACTTC

abundance: NA
j_gene: TRBJ1-4
v_gene: TRBV5-1
d_gene: TRBD1
CDR3aa: CASSPNRGEKLFF
CDR3nt: TGCGCCAGCAGCCCCAACAGGGGTGAAAAACTGTTTTTT

abundance: NA
j_gene: TRBJ2-2
v_gene: TRBV5-5
d_gene: NA
CDR3aa: CASSLIPALRGELFF
CDR3nt: TGTGCCAGCAGCTTGATCCCCGCGCTGCGCGGGGAGCTGTTTTTT

abundance: NA
j_gene: TRBJ2-7
v_gene: TRBV11-2
d_gene: NA
CDR3aa: CASSLSVHSYEQYF
CDR3nt: TGTGCCAGCAGCTTATCGGTACATTCCTACGAGCAGTACTTC

abundance: NA
j_gene: TRBJ2-5
v_gene: TRBV18
d_gene: NA
CDR3aa: CASSPPGPTQYF
CDR3nt: TGTGCCAGCTCACCACCGGGTCCGACCCAGTACTTC

abundance: NA
j_gene: TRBJ2-5
v_gene: TRBV21-1
d_gene: NA
CDR3aa: CASSKGGDVGSQETQYF
CDR3nt: TGTGCCAGCAGCAAAGGCGGGGACGTCGGGAGTCAAGAGACCCAGTACTTC

abundance: NA
j_gene: TRBJ2-7
v_gene: TRBV7-3
d_gene: NA
CDR3aa: CASSLDPASLYEQYF
CDR3nt: TGTGCCAGCAGCTTAGACCCTGCTTCGCTCTACGAGCAGTACTTC

abundance: NA
j_gene: TRBJ2-3
v_gene: TRBV19
d_gene: NA
CDR3aa: CASSLGTDTQYF
CDR3nt: TGTGCCAGTAGTCTGGGGACAGATACGCAGTATTTT

abundance: NA
j_gene: TRBJ2-7
v_gene: TRBV28
d_gene: NA
CDR3aa: CASQAHYEQYF
CDR3nt: TGTGCCTCCCAAGCCCACTACGAGCAGTACTTC

abundance: few
j_gene: TRBJ2-3
v_gene: TRBV19
d_gene: TRBD2
CDR3aa: CASSRGLAGATDTQYF
CDR3nt: TGTGCCAGTAGTAGGGGACTAGCGGGAGCGACAGATACGCAGTATTTT

abundance: NA
j_gene: TRBJ1-1
v_gene: TRBV5-1
d_gene: NA
CDR3aa: CASSLEWNTEAFF
CDR3nt: TGCGCCAGCAGCCTTGAATGGAACACTGAAGCTTTCTTT

abundance: NA
j_gene: TRBJ1-3
v_gene: TRBV5-4
d_gene: NA
CDR3aa: CASSLGHRNSGNTIYF
CDR3nt: TGTGCCAGCAGCTTGGGACACCGCAACTCTGGAAACACCATATATTTT

abundance: once
j_gene: TRBJ2-2
v_gene: TRBV11-2
d_gene: TRBD2
CDR3aa: CASSLSIVGGRAYTGELFF
CDR3nt: TGTGCCAGCAGCTTATCCATCGTGGGCGGGAGGGCCTATACCGGGGAGCTGTTTTTT

abundance: NA
j_gene: TRBJ2-7
v_gene: TRBV18
d_gene: NA
CDR3aa: CASSPGTYEQYF
CDR3nt: TGTGCCAGCTCACCGGGGACCTACGAGCAGTACTTC

abundance: NA
j_gene: TRBJ1-3
v_gene: TRBV6-5
d_gene: NA
CDR3aa: CASSTGGAGNTIYF
CDR3nt: TGTGCCAGCAGTACCGGGGGGGCTGGAAACACCATATATTTT

abundance: NA
j_gene: TRBJ1-1
v_gene: TRBV7-3
d_gene: NA
CDR3aa: CASSPQQGNTEAFF
CDR3nt: TGTGCCAGCAGCCCCCAACAGGGGAACACTGAAGCTTTCTTT

abundance: NA
j_gene: TRBJ1-3
v_gene: TRBV19
d_gene: TRBD1
CDR3aa: CASSPPPGGLPTIYF
CDR3nt: TGTGCCAGTAGTCCACCCCCAGGGGGCCTCCCCACCATATATTTT

abundance: NA
j_gene: TRBJ1-2
v_gene: TRBV19
d_gene: NA
CDR3aa: CASTPRDNDGYTF
CDR3nt: TGTGCCAGTACCCCGAGGGACAATGATGGCTACACCTTC

abundance: NA
j_gene: TRBJ1-5
v_gene: TRBV6-5
d_gene: NA
CDR3aa: CASSYRGGNQPQHF
CDR3nt: TGTGCCAGCAGTTACAGGGGGGGCAATCAGCCCCAGCATTTT

abundance: NA
j_gene: TRBJ1-5
v_gene: TRBV15
d_gene: TRBD1
CDR3aa: CATSRDWTGGSFNQPQHF
CDR3nt: TGTGCCACCAGCAGAGATTGGACAGGGGGATCCTTCAATCAGCCCCAGCATTTT

abundance: NA
j_gene: TRBJ2-1
v_gene: TRBV4-1
d_gene: NA
CDR3aa: CASSQVAAGTYNEQFF
CDR3nt: TGCGCCAGCAGCCAAGTGGCCGCAGGGACCTACAATGAGCAGTTCTTC

abundance: NA
j_gene: TRBJ2-7
v_gene: TRBV12-5
d_gene: NA
CDR3aa: CASGLDLLGRGVHEQYF
CDR3nt: TGTGCTAGTGGTTTGGACCTACTAGGCAGGGGTGTCCACGAGCAGTACTTC

abundance: NA
j_gene: TRBJ2-1
v_gene: TRBV21-1
d_gene: NA
CDR3aa: CATGASGRHNEQFF
CDR3nt: TGTGCCACCGGCGCTAGCGGGAGGCACAATGAGCAGTTCTTC

abundance: NA
j_gene: TRBJ2-7
v_gene: TRBV27
d_gene: NA
CDR3aa: CASSLHVSYEQYF
CDR3nt: TGTGCCAGCAGTTTACATGTGTCCTACGAGCAGTACTTC

abundance: NA
j_gene: TRBJ2-1
v_gene: TRBV7-8
d_gene: NA
CDR3aa: CASSLGSPAYNEQFF
CDR3nt: TGTGCCAGCAGCTTAGGTAGCCCGGCTTACAATGAGCAGTTCTTC

abundance: NA
j_gene: TRBJ2-1
v_gene: TRBV11-3
d_gene: NA
CDR3aa: CASSLDLGYYNEQFF
CDR3nt: TGTGCCAGCAGCTTAGATCTGGGGTACTACAATGAGCAGTTCTTC

abundance: NA
j_gene: TRBJ1-4
v_gene: TRBV6-6
d_gene: NA
CDR3aa: CASSWSEEKLFF
CDR3nt: TGTGCCAGCAGTTGGTCCGAGGAAAAACTGTTTTTT

abundance: NA
j_gene: TRBJ2-4
v_gene: TRBV27
d_gene: TRBD1
CDR3aa: CASSFTGGIQYF
CDR3nt: TGTGCCAGCAGTTTCACAGGGGGCATTCAGTACTTC

abundance: NA
j_gene: TRBJ2-2
v_gene: TRBV7-8
d_gene: NA
CDR3aa: CASSPFQTGELFF
CDR3nt: TGTGCCAGCAGCCCCTTTCAGACCGGGGAGCTGTTTTTT

abundance: NA
j_gene: TRBJ1-5
v_gene: TRBV28
d_gene: NA
CDR3aa: CASGPRGNQPQHF
CDR3nt: TGTGCCAGCGGCCCAAGGGGAAATCAGCCCCAGCATTTT

abundance: once
j_gene: TRBJ1-1
v_gene: TRBV7-3
d_gene: TRBD1
CDR3aa: CASSFTGGDLTEAFF
CDR3nt: TGTGCCAGCAGCTTTACAGGGGGCGATCTCACTGAAGCTTTCTTT

abundance: NA
j_gene: TRBJ2-7
v_gene: TRBV9
d_gene: TRBD1
CDR3aa: CASSVGTGGLYEQYF
CDR3nt: TGTGCCAGCAGCGTTGGGACAGGGGGCCTGTACGAGCAGTACTTC

abundance: NA
j_gene: TRBJ1-3
v_gene: TRBV7-2
d_gene: NA
CDR3aa: CASSPRGGASGNTIYF
CDR3nt: TGTGCCAGCAGCCCCCGTGGGGGGGCATCTGGAAACACCATATATTTT

abundance: NA
j_gene: TRBJ1-5
v_gene: TRBV28
d_gene: TRBD1
CDR3aa: CASSSSGTGRNQPQHF
CDR3nt: TGTGCCAGCAGTTCCTCCGGGACAGGGAGAAATCAGCCCCAGCATTTT

abundance: NA
j_gene: TRBJ2-3
v_gene: TRBV12-5
d_gene: TRBD2
CDR3aa: CASGLGASGNDRYF
CDR3nt: TGTGCTAGTGGTCTGGGGGCTAGCGGGAACGATCGCTATTTT

abundance: NA
j_gene: TRBJ1-5
v_gene: TRBV4-1
d_gene: NA
CDR3aa: CASSQGPSTHNQPQHF
CDR3nt: TGCGCCAGCAGCCAAGGTCCCTCTACCCACAATCAGCCCCAGCATTTT

abundance: NA
j_gene: TRBJ2-7
v_gene: TRBV29-1
d_gene: TRBD1
CDR3aa: CSVGQSPYEQYF
CDR3nt: TGCAGCGTGGGACAGTCCCCCTACGAGCAGTACTTC

abundance: NA
j_gene: TRBJ1-5
v_gene: TRBV7-2
d_gene: NA
CDR3aa: CASSLAFGARAPQHF
CDR3nt: TGTGCCAGCAGCTTAGCGTTTGGGGCCAGGGCACCCCAGCATTTT